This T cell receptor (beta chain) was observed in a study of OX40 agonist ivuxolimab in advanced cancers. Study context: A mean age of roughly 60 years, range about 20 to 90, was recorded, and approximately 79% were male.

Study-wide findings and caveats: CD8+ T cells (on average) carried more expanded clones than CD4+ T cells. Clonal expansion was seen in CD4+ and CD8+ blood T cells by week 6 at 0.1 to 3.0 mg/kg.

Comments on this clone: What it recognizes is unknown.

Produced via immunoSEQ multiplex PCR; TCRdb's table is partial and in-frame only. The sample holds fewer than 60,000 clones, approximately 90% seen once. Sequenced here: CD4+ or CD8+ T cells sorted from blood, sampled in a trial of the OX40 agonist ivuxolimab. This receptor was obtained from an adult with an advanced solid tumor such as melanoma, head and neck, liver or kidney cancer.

The CDR3 sequence is CASSYSGAEAFF. CDR3 coding DNA: TGTGCCAGCAGTTACTCGGGAGCTGAAGCTTTCTTT. The chain uses TRBV6-5 and TRBJ1-1; D is unclear. Trimming removed 0 bases at V and 6 bases at J, with 5 bases between. Germline CDR1 reads MNHEY; CDR2 reads SVGAGI. The CDR3 covers 12 residues.